This TCR beta chain was sequenced for a study of blood T cell repertoires in COVID-19 (dated by TCRdb to between 2020 and 2021). Study-wide context: The collaborator samples originated in the United States, Italy and Spain and spanned the acute and convalescent phases of COVID-19. The prospective study material was composed of cDNA or gDNA derived from T cells, B-cell-depleted T cells, or PBMCs. The dataset comprised deeply sampled blood TCRbeta repertoires from subjects exposed to, actively infected with, or recovered from COVID-19. The repertoires were made available in a free public database intended to serve as a resource for research on the immune response to SARS-CoV-2. The samples were drawn from the first 160 participants of the ongoing ImmuneRACE study and from 1,254 subjects provided by 6 global collaborators. A de-identified subject ID, COVID-19 status, age in years and sex were almost always included in the sample metadata. HLA class I and class II types, where available, came from metadata supplied by the sample provider rather than from assay-based typing. What the authors observed across the whole study: The amount of clinical and demographic metadata varied by source and participant and was provided uncurated.

CDR1 is given as LGHDT and CDR2 as YNNKEL, both from the germline V gene (reference sequence). From V the trimming removes 1 base and from J it removes 3 bases, while the gene matches leave 5 bases of the junction unaccounted for. Inclusive of the bounding cysteine and phenylalanine, the CDR3 is 16 residues long. Of the read, only the CDR3 DNA is kept; its 48 bases are in frame from base 1. The collaborating institutions used their own protocols to collect whole blood in K2EDTA tubes. For TCRbeta analysis, collaborator samples were shipped as frozen whole blood, as isolated PBMCs, or as DNA extracted from either sample type. TCRbeta CDR3 regions were amplified from genomic DNA using the immunoSEQ Assay, a bias-controlled multiplex PCR. The authors' analysis ran thus. Nucleated cell counts per sample were estimated from amplification of reference gene primers within the assay. To quantify the absolute abundance of each unique TCRbeta CDR3 rearrangement, sequence reads were collapsed and filtered. For each sample, productive Simpson clonality was calculated as the square root of Simpson's diversity index over productive rearrangements. What TCRdb holds here is the immuneACCESS table cut down to in-frame rearrangements. Part of the clones is not present; checked against another copy, under half of the missing clones reflect an unresolved V gene, and the others are unexplained. V and J calls and clone size come straight from that table; D and trimming were deduced from the DNA. Counted in this sample were 85,000 to 95,000 clones; roughly 88% of them appeared once. More than 25% of the sample is taken by the ten largest.

A single count supports this clone. Its antigen remains undetermined. Base quality data are lacking; no much larger clone is found one base away. The sequenced sample consisted of peripheral blood. The chain couples TRBV3-1 (or the pseudogene TRBV3-2) to TRBJ2-5; 10 of the junction bases match TRBD2. The receptor's source is a human donor in a cohort sampled during active COVID-19. The nucleotides are TGTGCCAGCAGCCAAGGTCTAGCGGGAGTTAAAGAGACCCAGTACTTC. Translated, it reads CASSQGLAGVKETQYF.